The next 15 T cell receptor beta chains were all read from a single sample in a study of blood T cell repertoires in COVID-19. Profiling relied on immunoSEQ multiplex PCR, and the TCRdb table lists in-frame clones only, not all of them. The sample contains approximately 140,000 clones, around 88% of which appear only once. Source material: peripheral blood. All receptors derive from a human donor in a cohort sampled during active COVID-19.

The CDR3: CASSLIGPATVGNQPQHF. CDR3 in DNA: TGTGCCAGCAGTCTCATTGGACCGGCGACAGTCGGCAATCAGCCCCAGCATTTT. The chain combines TRBV27 with TRBJ1-5; D may be TRBD1 (5 bases). The CDR3 has 18 residues. From germline, CDR1 is MNHEY and CDR2 SMNVEV (reference sequence). V was clipped by 5 bases and J by 2 bases, with 22 bases between them.

V usage is TRBV5-4 and J usage is TRBJ1-1; TRBD1 matches at 10 bases. CDR1 is SGHNT, CDR2 YYREEE, per germline (reference sequence). J lost 3 bases, V lost 4 bases, and 9 bases had no gene match. The length of the CDR3 is 16 residues. The CDR3 protein is CASSKGQGSTDTEAFF. For the CDR3, the DNA is TGTGCCAGCAGCAAGGGACAGGGGTCAACTGACACTGAAGCTTTCTTT.

The chain links TRBV7-8 to TRBJ2-1; TRBD2 matches 12 bases. Trimming cost V 4 bases and J 6 bases; bases outside gene matches: 4. CDR1 and CDR2 (germline): SGHVS, FQNEAQ. The CDR3 spans 15 residues. The CDR3 nucleotides read TGTGCCAGCAGCTCGGGACTAGCGGGTTCCAATGAGCAGTTCTTC. Its protein product is CASSSGLAGSNEQFF.

The chain uses TRBV2 and TRBJ2-7; 8 bases map to TRBD1. The V gene end was trimmed by 7 bases and the J gene end by 1 base; junction bases not matched to a gene: 6. Germline V gives CDR1 SNHLY, CDR2 FYNNEI. This CDR3 is built from 14 residues. In nucleotides, the CDR3 is TGTGCCAGCAAGGCAGGGGGCTGGTCCTACGAGCAGTACTTC. This codes for CASKAGGWSYEQYF.

V gene TRBV5-1 combines with J gene TRBJ1-1, with D perhaps matching TRBD1 (5 bases). V was clipped by 3 bases and J by 2 bases, with 14 bases between them. There are 15 residues in the CDR3. The germline V gene encodes CDR1 SGHRS and CDR2 YFSETQ. Written as DNA, the CDR3 is TGCGCCAGCAGCTACTTATGGGGGGGTAACACTGAAGCTTTCTTT. Amino acids: CASSYLWGGNTEAFF.

This clone was observed a single time. This chain uses TRBV7-2 with TRBJ2-2, with a possible D match to TRBD1 (5 bases). Germline V lookup: CDR1 SGHTA, CDR2 FQGNSA. This CDR3 comprises 16 residues. V was trimmed by 3 bases and J by 1 base, leaving 12 bases between them. The CDR3 sequence: CASSLGHMRNTGELFF. The DNA for the CDR3 is TGTGCCAGCAGCTTGGGGCACATGAGGAACACCGGGGAGCTGTTTTTT.

V gene TRBV4-1 combines with J gene TRBJ1-1; no reliable D call. CDR1 is MGHRA, CDR2 YSYEKL, per germline. CDR3 size: 14 residues. Trimming took off 0 bases at V and 6 bases at J, with 11 bases between the two ends. This chain's CDR3 is CASSQEPMGSEAFF. The CDR3 coding sequence is TGCGCCAGCAGCCAAGAACCAATGGGCTCTGAAGCTTTCTTT.

The chain combines TRBV5-3 with TRBJ2-3; perhaps TRBD1 as D (5 bases). TRBV5-3 is an open reading frame whose function is uncertain. CDR3 length: 14 residues. Trimming removed 8 bases from V and 0 bases from J, with 13 bases in between. CDR3 DNA sequence: TGTGCCAGGCAGGGAACTACCAGCACAGATACGCAGTATTTT. This sequence encodes CARQGTTSTDTQYF.

The chain employs TRBV7-2 and TRBJ1-5; 10 bases map to TRBD1. The CDR3 is made up of 16 amino acids. The trim removed 1 base at V and 8 bases at J, leaving 8 bases unmatched. Germline values: CDR1 SGHTA, CDR2 FQGNSA. The CDR3 reads CASSLGQGAVSEPQHF. The CDR3 DNA follows: TGTGCCAGCAGCTTAGGACAGGGGGCAGTTAGTGAGCCCCAGCATTTT.

V is TRBV27 and J is TRBJ1-2; 9 bases match TRBD1. CDR1 MNHEY and CDR2 SMNVEV come from the germline V gene (reference sequence). The CDR3 is made up of 17 amino acids. The V and J ends lost 7 bases and 0 bases, in that order; junction bases with no gene match: 12. The CDR3 region is CASTPGTGSGANYGYTF. The CDR3 bases are TGTGCCAGCACCCCCGGGACAGGGTCGGGAGCTAACTATGGCTACACCTTC.

This clone was recorded only once. The chain couples TRBV27 to TRBJ1-6; perhaps TRBD1 as D (5 bases). This CDR3 spans 16 amino acids. Between the trimmed V and J ends, which lost 3 bases and 2 bases, there was a span of 11 bases. Germline CDR1 reads MNHEY; CDR2 reads SMNVEV (reference sequence). The CDR3 DNA follows: TGTGCCAGCAGTTTCCAGACAGACCCCTATAATTCACCCCTCCACTTT. Translation gives CASSFQTDPYNSPLHF.

This chain uses TRBV29-1 with TRBJ2-3, with D tentatively TRBD1 (6 bases). V was shortened by 2 bases and J by 1 base, with 10 bases between the two germline ends. The CDR3 contains 14 residues. Germline CDR1 is SQVTM and CDR2 is ANQGSEA. CDR3 sequence (DNA): TGCAGCGTTGAATGGGACATTCGCACAGATACGCAGTATTTT. This codes for CSVEWDIRTDTQYF.

The gene calls are TRBV2 and TRBJ2-1, with 8 bases that match TRBD2. Losses at the gene ends were 5 bases for V and 9 bases for J; bases not matched to a gene: 6. Looked up from germline, CDR1 is SNHLY and CDR2 is FYNNEI. The CDR3 runs 13 residues. The CDR3 sequence is CASSKGTRIEQFF. CDR3 bases: TGTGCCAGCAGTAAAGGGACTAGAATTGAGCAGTTCTTC.

This clone was seen only once. The chain couples TRBV10-2 to TRBJ2-1; D gene ambiguous. From germline, CDR1 is WSHSY and CDR2 SAAADI. V gave up 5 bases and J gave up 2 bases, with 7 bases separating them. This CDR3 is 13 amino acids long. The CDR3 is CASSTEPYNEQFF. The CDR3 DNA is TGCGCCAGCAGTACCGAGCCCTACAATGAGCAGTTCTTC.

The J gene is TRBJ2-1, the V gene TRBV7-2, with 8 bases identical to TRBD2. The CDR3 contains 15 residues. J lost 6 bases, V lost 1 base, and 5 bases had no gene match. The germline V gene has CDR1 SGHTA and CDR2 FQGNSA. The CDR3 sequence is CASSLVGLAPNEQFF. CDR3 DNA: TGTGCCAGCAGCTTAGTCGGACTAGCCCCCAATGAGCAGTTCTTC.